This T cell receptor (beta chain) was obtained from a study of blood T cells in healthy people across ages. Whole-study results and caveats: Estimates of total diversity, which came from one million sequenced T cells, were considered to be underestimates.

Germline CDR1 MNHEY, CDR2 SVGAGI. The CDR3 contains 15 residues. Using a J-beta primer mix together with a sample-barcoded 5' primer, a second PCR was run for about 6 to 11 cycles. TCRdb ran MiXCR on the 5' RACE reads and lists one entry per CDR3 protein. Here the sample spans about 650,000 distinct CDR3 sequences, over 40% being singletons. A minimum of 6.5 million PBMCs was isolated per sample. Of note for this clonotype: Its target is unknown. Mismatch with germline at one junction end may stem from a read error.

This receptor was taken from an elderly woman in good health. V gene TRBV6-5 combines with J gene TRBJ1-4; a weak D match, TRBD1 (5 bases). Specimen: blood. CDR3 loop: CASSHDRLIRKKLFF. The CDR3 bases are TGCGCCAGCAGTCATGACAGACTAATAAGGAAAAAACTGTTTTTT.